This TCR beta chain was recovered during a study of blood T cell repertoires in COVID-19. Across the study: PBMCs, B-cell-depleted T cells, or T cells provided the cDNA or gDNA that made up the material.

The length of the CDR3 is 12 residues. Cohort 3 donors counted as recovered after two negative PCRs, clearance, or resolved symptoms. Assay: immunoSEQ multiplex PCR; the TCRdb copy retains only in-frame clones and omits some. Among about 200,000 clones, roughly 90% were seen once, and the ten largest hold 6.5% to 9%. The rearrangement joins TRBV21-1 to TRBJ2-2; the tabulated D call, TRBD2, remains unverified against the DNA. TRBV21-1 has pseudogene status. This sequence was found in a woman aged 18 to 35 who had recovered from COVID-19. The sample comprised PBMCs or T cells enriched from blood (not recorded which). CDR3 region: CASTSEGGELFF. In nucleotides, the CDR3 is TGTGCCAGCACTTCAGAGGGCGGGGAGCTGTTTTTT.